The entry below gives a single T cell receptor (beta chain) sequence along with its context. Other DNA sequences from this sample encode an identical CDR3 as well. Measured with immunoSEQ multiplex PCR; TCRdb has only the in-frame clones, and not every one. The sample has more than 150,000 clones, 93% seen once. The sample belongs to a study of control samples from healthy donors and cancer patients. Germline loops: CDR1 MDHEN, CDR2 SYDVKM. The length of the CDR3 is 14 residues. V lost 2 bases and J 2 bases, leaving 8 bases between the germline ends. Sequencing input: blood. The sequence derives from a man aged 50 or older in good health. The J gene is TRBJ2-3, the V gene TRBV28; D is possibly TRBD2 (5 bases). CDR3 nucleotide sequence: TGTGCCAGCAGTTTACTGCTAGCCACAGATACGCAGTATTTT. Encoded protein: CASSLLLATDTQYF.